This TCR beta chain is drawn from a study of blood T cell repertoires in COVID-19. Study background: From T cells, B-cell-depleted T cells, or PBMCs came the material, which was cDNA or gDNA.

Source study methods: Counts of nucleated cells, estimated from reference gene primer amplification, were obtained. Sequencing used immunoSEQ multiplex PCR; TCRdb keeps in-frame clones, though not all of them. D and trimming were read from the DNA, whereas the V and J calls and clone size are those reported in that table. The sample lists roughly 250,000 clones, about 85% seen once, with 0.87% in the top ten. Trimming pared 2 bases from V and 4 bases from J, leaving 8 bases between. In germline, CDR1 is MDHEN, CDR2 SYDVKM. CDR3 length: 14 amino acids. The sequence came from a human donor with COVID-19, enrolled during active disease. The donor label of this sample is uncertain. Sequenced sample: peripheral blood. This chain links TRBV28 with TRBJ1-4; D not certain. The CDR3 here is CASSLGTNNEKLFF. CDR3 bases: TGTGCCAGCAGTTTAGGCACTAATAATGAAAAACTGTTTTTT.